Below, 13 T cell receptor beta chains from the same sample are listed, as sequenced in a study of shared clonotypes between healthy human individuals. Clones were sequenced by immunoSEQ multiplex PCR, and TCRdb holds only the in-frame ones, with some missing. The table lists some 2.1 million clones, roughly 96% of them singletons. The specimen sequenced was naive CD4+ T cells sorted from blood. Stated subset: CD45RA+ positively selected. These receptors were obtained from a man younger than 35 in good health.

This chain uses TRBV18 with TRBJ1-2; D gene unclear. Germline CDR1 and CDR2: KGHSH and LQKENI. The CDR3 is 14 residues long. Trimming cost V 3 bases and J 2 bases, with 10 bases left between them. The CDR3, as DNA: TGTGCCAGCTCACCGGTGGCCGCAAACTATGGCTACACCTTC. This sequence encodes CASSPVAANYGYTF.

The chain combines TRBV5-8 with TRBJ1-1, with no clear D. V lost 3 bases to trimming and J lost 11 bases, with 8 bases between them. This CDR3 region has 10 residues. Germline V gene lookup returns CDR1 SGHTS and CDR2 YDEGEE. The CDR3 here is CASSSYFAFF. The CDR3 region has the DNA TGTGCCAGCAGCTCCTACTTTGCTTTCTTT.

Concerning this clone itself: Additional DNA sequences in this sample encode the identical CDR3. The chain joins TRBV18 to TRBJ2-5; D gene unclear. The CDR3 runs 12 residues. Germline V lookup: CDR1 KGHSH, CDR2 LQKENI. The V end lost 3 bases, the J end lost 4 bases, and 6 bases lay between the germline ends. The CDR3 here is CASSPLGETQYF. CDR3 nucleotides: TGTGCCAGCTCACCGCTCGGAGAGACCCAGTACTTC.

The chain uses TRBV7-2 and TRBJ2-7; perhaps TRBD2 as D (6 bases). V was pared by 1 base and J by 5 bases, with 21 bases between. The CDR3 is 17 amino acids. Germline V gives CDR1 SGHTA, CDR2 FQGNSA. CDR3 nucleotides: TGTGCCAGCAGCTTAGTCGCCCCCTGGAGGGCGGCTCACGAGCAGTACTTC. Translating gives CASSLVAPWRAAHEQYF.

The chain links TRBV7-2 to TRBJ2-7; a weak D match, TRBD1 (5 bases). The CDR3 extends over 13 amino acids. CDR1 and CDR2 from the germline V gene are SGHTA and FQGNSA. Trimming pared 3 bases from V and 2 bases from J, leaving 8 bases between. The CDR3 sequence: CASSFTGAYEQYF. The CDR3 DNA follows: TGTGCCAGCAGCTTTACAGGCGCCTACGAGCAGTACTTC. Full variable domain (missing parts from reference TRBV7-2 and TRBJ2-7): GAGVSQSPSNKVTEKGKDVELRCDPISGHTALYWYRQSLGQGLEFLIYFQGNSAPDKSGLPSDRFSAERTGGSVSTLTIQRTQQEDSAVYLCASSFTGAYEQYFGPGTRLTVT.

The chain recombines TRBV5-1 with TRBJ2-3; 12 bases fit TRBD2. The germline V gene encodes CDR1 SGHRS and CDR2 YFSETQ. Trimming took 3 bases from V and 9 from J; bases not matched to a gene: 8. The CDR3 is 15 amino acids. CDR3 coding DNA: TGCGCCAGCAGCTGGGACCAGACTAGCGGGGGAACGCAGTATTTT. Protein sequence: CASSWDQTSGGTQYF.

The chain joins TRBV5-4 to TRBJ2-1; 7 bases match TRBD1. Germline V gene data show CDR1 as SGHNT and CDR2 as YYREEE (reference sequence). This CDR3 has 13 amino acids. Trimming removed 4 bases from V and 5 bases from J; junction bases left unmatched: 3. Here the CDR3 reads CASSGTADNEQFF. In nucleotides, the CDR3 is TGTGCCAGCAGCGGGACAGCGGACAATGAGCAGTTCTTC.

CDR3 coding DNA: TGTGCCAGCAGCTTGGGGACACATAGCACAGATACGCAGTATTTT. Its translation is CASSLGTHSTDTQYF. The rearrangement joins TRBV5-4 to TRBJ2-3; possibly TRBD1 for D (5 bases). This CDR3 has 15 residues. The V gene's germline CDR1 is SGHNT and CDR2 YYREEE (reference sequence). V was shortened by 0 bases and J by 0 bases, with 8 bases between the two germline ends.

Comment on this clone: In the same sample, other DNA sequences code for this CDR3. V is TRBV6-1 and J is TRBJ2-7; 8 bases are shared with TRBD1. The CDR3 sequence is 13 residues long. Germline lookup yields CDR1 MNHNS and CDR2 SASEGT. Trimming cost V 5 bases and J 3 bases; bases outside gene matches: 3. In nucleotides, the CDR3 is TGTGCCAGCAGTCGACAGGGGAGCTACGAGCAGTACTTC. Translation: CASSRQGSYEQYF.

This clone was seen only once. This chain uses TRBV5-1 with TRBJ2-3, with 8 bases fitting TRBD2. J was trimmed by 2 bases and V by 0 bases; bases with no gene match: 2. Germline V lookup: CDR1 SGHRS, CDR2 YFSETQ. This CDR3 has 15 residues. The chain's CDR3 is CASSLASGYTDTQYF. The CDR3 bases are TGCGCCAGCAGCTTGGCTAGCGGGTACACAGATACGCAGTATTTT.

As to this clone: One junction end disagrees with the germline gene, perhaps due to a read error. The CDR3 nucleotides read TGCGCTAGCAGCCTAAGGGACAGGGTAGGCACAGATACGCAGTATTTT. This translates into CASSLRDRVGTDTQYF. J is TRBJ2-3 and V is TRBV10-2, with 9 bases lining up with TRBD1. The CDR3 runs to 16 residues. CDR1 is WSHSY, CDR2 SAAADI, per germline.

This chain joins TRBV7-2 and TRBJ2-3, with 15 bases that match TRBD2. The CDR3 has 18 residues. From germline, CDR1 is SGHTA and CDR2 FQGNSA. V lost 4 bases, J lost 0 bases, and 5 bases stayed unmatched. The CDR3 here is CASSSGLAGGPSTDTQYF. The CDR3 nucleotides read TGTGCCAGCAGCTCGGGACTAGCGGGAGGCCCTAGCACAGATACGCAGTATTTT.

The chain couples TRBV7-8 to TRBJ1-5; tentative D call: TRBD1 (5 bases). The CDR3 consists of 14 residues. Trimming removed 5 bases at V and 6 bases at J, with 14 bases between. CDR1 is SGHVS and CDR2 is FQNEAQ in the germline V gene. The CDR3 reads CASSHTGEAQPQHF. In nucleotides, the CDR3 is TGTGCCAGCAGCCATACGGGGGAAGCTCAGCCCCAGCATTTT. Full variable domain (rest looked up from reference TRBV7-8 and TRBJ1-5): GAGVSQSPRYKVAKRGQDVALRCDPISGHVSLFWYQQALGQGPEFLTYFQNEAQLDKSGLPSDRFFAERPEGSVSTLKIQRTQQEDSAVYLCASSHTGEAQPQHFGDGTRLSIL.